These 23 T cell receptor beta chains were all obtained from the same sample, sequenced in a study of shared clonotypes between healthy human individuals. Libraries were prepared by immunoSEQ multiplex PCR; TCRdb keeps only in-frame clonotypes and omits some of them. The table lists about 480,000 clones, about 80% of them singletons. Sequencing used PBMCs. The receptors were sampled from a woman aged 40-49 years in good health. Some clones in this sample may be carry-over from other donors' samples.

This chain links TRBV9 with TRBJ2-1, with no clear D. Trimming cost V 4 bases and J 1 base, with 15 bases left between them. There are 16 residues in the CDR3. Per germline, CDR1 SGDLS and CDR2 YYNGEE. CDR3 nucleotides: TGTGCCAGCAGCCCCCGGTTGGGCGCTTCCTACAATGAGCAGTTCTTC. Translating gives CASSPRLGASYNEQFF.

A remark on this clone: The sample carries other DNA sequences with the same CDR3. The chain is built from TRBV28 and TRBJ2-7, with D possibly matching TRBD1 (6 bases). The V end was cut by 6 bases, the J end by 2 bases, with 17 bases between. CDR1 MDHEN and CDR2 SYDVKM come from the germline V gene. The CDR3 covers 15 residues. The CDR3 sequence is CASSPPGTTAYEQYF. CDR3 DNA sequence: TGTGCCAGCAGCCCCCCCGGGACAACCGCCTACGAGCAGTACTTC.

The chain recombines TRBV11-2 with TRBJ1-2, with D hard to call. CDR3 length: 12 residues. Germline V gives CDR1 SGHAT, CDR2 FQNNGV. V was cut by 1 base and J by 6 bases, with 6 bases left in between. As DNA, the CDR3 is TGTGCCAGCAGCTTAGTTGGTAATGGCTACACCTTC. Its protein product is CASSLVGNGYTF.

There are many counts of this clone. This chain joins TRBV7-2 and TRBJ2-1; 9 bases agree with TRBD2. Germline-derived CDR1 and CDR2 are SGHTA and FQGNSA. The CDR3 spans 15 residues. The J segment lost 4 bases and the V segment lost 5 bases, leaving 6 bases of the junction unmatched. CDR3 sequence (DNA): TGTGCCAGCAGCGTGCAAGCGGGAGGATACAATGAGCAGTTCTTC. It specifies CASSVQAGGYNEQFF.

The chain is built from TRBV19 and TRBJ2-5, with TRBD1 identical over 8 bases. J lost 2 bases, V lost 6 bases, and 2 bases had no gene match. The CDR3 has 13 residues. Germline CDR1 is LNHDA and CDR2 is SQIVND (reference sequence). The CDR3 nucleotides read TGTGCCAGTAGCACAGGGGGTCAAGAGACCCAGTACTTC. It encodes CASSTGGQETQYF.

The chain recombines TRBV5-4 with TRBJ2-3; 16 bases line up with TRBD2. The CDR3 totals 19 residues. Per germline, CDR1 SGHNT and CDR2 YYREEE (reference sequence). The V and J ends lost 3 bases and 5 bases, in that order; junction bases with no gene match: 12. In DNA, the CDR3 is TGTGCCAGCAGCTCGGGACTAGCGGGAGGGGCGTTGTGGGAAGATACGCAGTATTTT. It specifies CASSSGLAGGALWEDTQYF. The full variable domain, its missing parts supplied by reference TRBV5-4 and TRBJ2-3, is ETGVTQSPTHLIKTRGQQVTLRCSSQSGHNTVSWYQQALGQGPQFIFQYYREEENGRGNFPPRFSGLQFPNYSSELNVNALELDDSALYLCASSSGLAGGALWEDTQYFGPGTRLTVL.

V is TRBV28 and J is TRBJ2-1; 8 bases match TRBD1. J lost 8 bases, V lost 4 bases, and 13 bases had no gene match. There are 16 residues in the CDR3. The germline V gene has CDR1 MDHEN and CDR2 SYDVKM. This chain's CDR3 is CASSYPGGGLGHEQFF. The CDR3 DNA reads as TGTGCCAGCAGTTACCCAGGGGGCGGGTTGGGGCATGAGCAGTTCTTC.

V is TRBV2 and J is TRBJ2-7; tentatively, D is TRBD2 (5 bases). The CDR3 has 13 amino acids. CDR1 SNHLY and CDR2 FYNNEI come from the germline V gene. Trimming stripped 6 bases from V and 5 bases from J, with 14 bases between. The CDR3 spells CASRRAPRDEQYF. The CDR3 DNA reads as TGTGCCAGCAGGCGGGCCCCGAGGGACGAGCAGTACTTC.

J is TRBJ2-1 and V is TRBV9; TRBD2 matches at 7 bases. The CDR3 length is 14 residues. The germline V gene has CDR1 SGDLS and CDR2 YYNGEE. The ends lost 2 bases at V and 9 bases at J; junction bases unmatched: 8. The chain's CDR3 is CASSVSAGRGEQFF. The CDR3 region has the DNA TGTGCCAGCAGCGTCTCAGCGGGGCGGGGTGAGCAGTTCTTC. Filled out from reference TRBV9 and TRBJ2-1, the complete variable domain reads DSGVTQTPKHLITATGQRVTLRCSPRSGDLSVYWYQQSLDQGLQFLIQYYNGEERAKGNILERFSAQQFPDLHSELNLSSLELGDSALYFCASSVSAGRGEQFFGPGTRLTVL.

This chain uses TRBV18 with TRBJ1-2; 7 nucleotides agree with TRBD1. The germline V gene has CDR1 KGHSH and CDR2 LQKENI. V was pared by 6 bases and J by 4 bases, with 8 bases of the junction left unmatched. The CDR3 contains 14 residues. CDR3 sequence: CASSGQEGGYGYTF. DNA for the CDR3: TGTGCCAGCTCTGGACAGGAGGGGGGCTATGGCTACACCTTC.

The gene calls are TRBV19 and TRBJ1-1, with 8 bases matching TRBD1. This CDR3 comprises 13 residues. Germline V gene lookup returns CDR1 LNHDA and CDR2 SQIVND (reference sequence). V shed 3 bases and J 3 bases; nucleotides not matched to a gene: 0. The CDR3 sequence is CASSMDRDTEAFF. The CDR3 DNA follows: TGTGCCAGTAGTATGGACAGGGACACTGAAGCTTTCTTT.

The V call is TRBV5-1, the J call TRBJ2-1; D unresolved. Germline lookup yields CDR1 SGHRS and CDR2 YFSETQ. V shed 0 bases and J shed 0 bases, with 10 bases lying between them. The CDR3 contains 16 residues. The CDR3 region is CASSLEVEASYNEQFF. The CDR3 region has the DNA TGCGCCAGCAGCTTGGAGGTTGAGGCCTCCTACAATGAGCAGTTCTTC.

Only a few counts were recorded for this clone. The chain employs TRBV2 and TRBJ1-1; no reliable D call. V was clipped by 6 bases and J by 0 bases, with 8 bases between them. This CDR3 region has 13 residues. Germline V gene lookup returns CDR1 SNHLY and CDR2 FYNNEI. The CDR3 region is CASRGQMNTEAFF. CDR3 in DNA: TGTGCCAGCAGGGGTCAGATGAACACTGAAGCTTTCTTT.

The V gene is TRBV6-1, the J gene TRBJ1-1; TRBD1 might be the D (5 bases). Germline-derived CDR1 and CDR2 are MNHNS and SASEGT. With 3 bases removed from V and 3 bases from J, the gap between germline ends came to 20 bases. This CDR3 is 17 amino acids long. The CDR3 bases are TGTGCCAGCAGTGATAAGGCGGGGCAGGCATGGGACACTGAAGCTTTCTTT. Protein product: CASSDKAGQAWDTEAFF.

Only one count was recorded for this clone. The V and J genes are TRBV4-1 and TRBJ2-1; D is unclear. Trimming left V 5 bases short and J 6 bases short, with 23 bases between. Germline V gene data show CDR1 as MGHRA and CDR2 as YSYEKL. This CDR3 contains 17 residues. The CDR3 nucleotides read TGCGCCAGCAGCTTCCCTTTAGGGCCCTCCCTTGGCAATGAGCAGTTCTTC. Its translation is CASSFPLGPSLGNEQFF.

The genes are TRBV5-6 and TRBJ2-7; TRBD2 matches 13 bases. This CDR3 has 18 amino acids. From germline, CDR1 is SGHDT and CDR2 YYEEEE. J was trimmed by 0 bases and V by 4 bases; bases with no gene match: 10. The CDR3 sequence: CASSGSGTSGTLSYEQYF. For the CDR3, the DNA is TGTGCCAGCAGCGGTTCCGGGACTAGCGGGACCCTCTCCTACGAGCAGTACTTC.

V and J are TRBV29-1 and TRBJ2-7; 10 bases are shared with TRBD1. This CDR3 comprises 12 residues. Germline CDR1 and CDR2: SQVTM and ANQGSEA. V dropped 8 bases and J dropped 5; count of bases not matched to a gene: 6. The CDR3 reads CSLAGQGNEQYF. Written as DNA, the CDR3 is TGCAGCTTAGCGGGACAGGGGAACGAGCAGTACTTC.

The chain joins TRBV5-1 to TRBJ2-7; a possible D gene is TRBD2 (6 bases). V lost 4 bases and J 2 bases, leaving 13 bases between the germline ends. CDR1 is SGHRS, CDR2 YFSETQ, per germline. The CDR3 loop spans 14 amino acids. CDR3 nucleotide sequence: TGCGCCAGCAGCCCCCGGAGGGCCCCCTACGAGCAGTACTTC. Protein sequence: CASSPRRAPYEQYF.

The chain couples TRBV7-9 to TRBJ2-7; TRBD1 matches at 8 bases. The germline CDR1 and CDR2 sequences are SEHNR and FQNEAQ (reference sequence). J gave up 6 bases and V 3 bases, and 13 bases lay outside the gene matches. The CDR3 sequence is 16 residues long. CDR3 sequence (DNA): TGTGCCAGCAGCTTGGGCACAGGGGGAAATTTGGGCGAGCAGTACTTC. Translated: CASSLGTGGNLGEQYF.

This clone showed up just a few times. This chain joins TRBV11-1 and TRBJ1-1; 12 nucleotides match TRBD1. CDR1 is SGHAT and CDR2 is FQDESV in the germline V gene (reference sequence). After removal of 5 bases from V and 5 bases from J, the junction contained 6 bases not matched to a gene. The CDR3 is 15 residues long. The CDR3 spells CASSPRDRGLTEAFF. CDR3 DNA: TGTGCCAGCAGCCCACGGGACAGGGGGCTGACTGAAGCTTTCTTT.

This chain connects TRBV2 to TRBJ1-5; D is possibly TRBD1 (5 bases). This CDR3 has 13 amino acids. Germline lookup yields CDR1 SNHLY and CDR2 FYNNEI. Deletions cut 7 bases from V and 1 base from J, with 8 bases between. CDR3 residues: CASTRDSNQPQHF. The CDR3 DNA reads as TGTGCCAGCACTAGGGACAGCAATCAGCCCCAGCATTTT.

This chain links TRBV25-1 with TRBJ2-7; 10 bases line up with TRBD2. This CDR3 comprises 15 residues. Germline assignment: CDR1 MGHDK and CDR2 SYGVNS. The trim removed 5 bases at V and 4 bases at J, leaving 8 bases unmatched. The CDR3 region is CASSSPSGSRYEQYF. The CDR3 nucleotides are TGTGCCAGCAGTTCCCCTAGCGGGAGTAGGTACGAGCAGTACTTC.

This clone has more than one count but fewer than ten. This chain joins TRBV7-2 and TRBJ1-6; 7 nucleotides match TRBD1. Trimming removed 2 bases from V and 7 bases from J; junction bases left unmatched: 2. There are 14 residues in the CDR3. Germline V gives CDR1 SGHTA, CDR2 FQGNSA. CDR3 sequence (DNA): TGTGCCAGCAGCTTAAACAGGGGCAATTCACCCCTCCACTTT. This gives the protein CASSLNRGNSPLHF.